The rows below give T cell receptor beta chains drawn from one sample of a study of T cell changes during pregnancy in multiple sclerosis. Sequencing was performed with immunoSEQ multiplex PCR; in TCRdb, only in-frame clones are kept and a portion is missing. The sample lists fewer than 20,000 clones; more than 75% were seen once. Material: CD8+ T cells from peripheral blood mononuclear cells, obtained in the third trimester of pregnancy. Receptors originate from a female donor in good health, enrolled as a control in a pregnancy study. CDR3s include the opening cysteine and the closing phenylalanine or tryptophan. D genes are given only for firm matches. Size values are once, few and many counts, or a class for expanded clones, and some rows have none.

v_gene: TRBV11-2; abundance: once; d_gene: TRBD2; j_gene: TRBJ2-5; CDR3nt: TGTGCCAGCAGCTTAGAGTATGGACTAGCGGGAGAGGGCGAGACCCAGTACTTC; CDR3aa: CASSLEYGLAGEGETQYF
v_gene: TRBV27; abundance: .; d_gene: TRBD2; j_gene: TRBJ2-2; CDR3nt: TGTGCCAGCAGTTTTGTTGGGACTAGCACCGGGGAGCTGTTTTTT; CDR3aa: CASSFVGTSTGELFF
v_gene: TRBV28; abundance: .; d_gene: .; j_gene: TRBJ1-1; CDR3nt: TGTGCCAGCAGACCCCAAGGGGACACTGAAGCTTTCTTT; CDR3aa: CASRPQGDTEAFF
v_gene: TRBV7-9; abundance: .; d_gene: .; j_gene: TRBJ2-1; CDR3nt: TGTGCCAGCAGCTTAAGTTTAGCGCCCGCCTACAATGAGCAGTTCTTC; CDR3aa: CASSLSLAPAYNEQFF
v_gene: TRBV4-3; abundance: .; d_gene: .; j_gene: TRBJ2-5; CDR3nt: TGCGCCAGCAGCCAAGGAAAGGGGGTTTTGGAGACCCAGTACTTC; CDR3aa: CASSQGKGVLETQYF
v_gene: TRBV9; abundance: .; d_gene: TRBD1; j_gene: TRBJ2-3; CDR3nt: TGTGCCAGCAGCCCACACGGGACAGGGGAGGATACGCAGTATTTT; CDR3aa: CASSPHGTGEDTQYF
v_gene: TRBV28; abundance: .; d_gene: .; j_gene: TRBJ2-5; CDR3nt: TGTGCCAGCAGTTTTCCCAGTGCAGAGACCCAGTACTTC; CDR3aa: CASSFPSAETQYF
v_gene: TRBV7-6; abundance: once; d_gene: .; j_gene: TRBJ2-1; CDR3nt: TGTGCCAGCAGCTTGGGCCTAGCCCCTTACAATGAGCAGTTCTTC; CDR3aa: CASSLGLAPYNEQFF
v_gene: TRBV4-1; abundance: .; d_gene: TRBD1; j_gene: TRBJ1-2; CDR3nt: TGCGCCAGCACCGCAGGGGGGGGCTACACCTTC; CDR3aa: CASTAGGGYTF
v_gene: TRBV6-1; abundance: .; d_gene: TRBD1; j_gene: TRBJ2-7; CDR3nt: TGTGCCAGCAATACGGGCAGGGGGTACGAGCAGTACTTC; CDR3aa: CASNTGRGYEQYF
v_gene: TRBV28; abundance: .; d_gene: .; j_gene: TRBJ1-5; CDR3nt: TGTGCCAGCAGTTTGAGCCTTAATCAGCCCCAGCATTTT; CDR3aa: CASSLSLNQPQHF
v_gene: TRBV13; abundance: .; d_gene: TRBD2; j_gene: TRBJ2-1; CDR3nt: TGTGCCAGCAGCGCCTCCGGGACTAGCGGTTACAATGAGCAGTTCTTC; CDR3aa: CASSASGTSGYNEQFF
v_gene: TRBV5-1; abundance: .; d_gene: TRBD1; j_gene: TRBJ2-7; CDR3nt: TGCGCCAGCAGCTTGACTGGAGTGACAGGGGTAATGGGCGAGCAGTACTTC; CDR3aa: CASSLTGVTGVMGEQYF
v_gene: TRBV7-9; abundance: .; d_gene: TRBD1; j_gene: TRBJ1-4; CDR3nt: TGTGCCAGCAGCTCCCTCGACAGGGGCGGATTAAATGAAAAACTGTTTTTT; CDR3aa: CASSSLDRGGLNEKLFF
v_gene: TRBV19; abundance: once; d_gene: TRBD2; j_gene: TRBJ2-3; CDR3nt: TGTGCCAGTAGAGATGGACTAGCGGGCGGCACAGATACGCAGTATTTT; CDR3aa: CASRDGLAGGTDTQYF
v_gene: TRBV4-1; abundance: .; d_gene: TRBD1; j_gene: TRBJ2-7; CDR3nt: TGCGCCAGCAGCCAAGATGGGACAGGGGACTACGAGCAGTACTTC; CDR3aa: CASSQDGTGDYEQYF
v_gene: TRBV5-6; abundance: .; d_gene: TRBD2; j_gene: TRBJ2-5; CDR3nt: TGTGCCAGCAGCTTGGGGGAGGGGCGGTGGGAGACCCAGTACTTC; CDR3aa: CASSLGEGRWETQYF
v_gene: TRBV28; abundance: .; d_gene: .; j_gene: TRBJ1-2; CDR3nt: TGTGCCAGCAGAAACAAAAAAACAGGGAACTATGGCTACACCTTC; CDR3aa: CASRNKKTGNYGYTF
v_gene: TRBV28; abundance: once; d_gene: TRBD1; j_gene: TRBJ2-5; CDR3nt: TGTGCCAGCAGTTACCTCGACAGGGGAGAGACCCAGTACTTC; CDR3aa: CASSYLDRGETQYF
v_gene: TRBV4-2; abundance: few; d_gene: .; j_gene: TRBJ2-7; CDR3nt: TGTGCCAGCAGCCAAGAACACGCCACCTCCTACGAGCAGTACTTC; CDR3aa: CASSQEHATSYEQYF
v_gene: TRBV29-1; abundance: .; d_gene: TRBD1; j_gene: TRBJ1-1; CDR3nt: TGCAGCGTGCGGACAGGCCGAGATAGGACTGAAGCTTTCTTT; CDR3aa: CSVRTGRDRTEAFF
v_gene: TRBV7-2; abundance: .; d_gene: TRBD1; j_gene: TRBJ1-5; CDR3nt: TGTGCCAGCAGCTTCCGGGACAGGGTTGTTGGTCAGCCCCAGCATTTT; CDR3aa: CASSFRDRVVGQPQHF
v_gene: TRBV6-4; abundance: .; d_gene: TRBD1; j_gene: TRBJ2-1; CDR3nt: TGTGCCAGCAGTGCCGGGGACAGGCATGAGCAGTTCTTC; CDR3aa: CASSAGDRHEQFF
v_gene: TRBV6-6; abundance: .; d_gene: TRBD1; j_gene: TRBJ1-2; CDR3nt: TGTGCCAGCAACACAGGGGATCAGGGCTACACCTTC; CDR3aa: CASNTGDQGYTF
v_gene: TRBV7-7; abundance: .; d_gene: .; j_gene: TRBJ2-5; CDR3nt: TGTGCTAGCAGCCTAACAGGGTTAGAGACCCAGTACTTC; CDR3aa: CASSLTGLETQYF
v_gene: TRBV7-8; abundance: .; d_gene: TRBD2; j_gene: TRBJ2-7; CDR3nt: TGTGCCAGCAGCTTAGGACTAGCGGGAGTTACGGCCCACGAGCAGTACTTC; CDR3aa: CASSLGLAGVTAHEQYF
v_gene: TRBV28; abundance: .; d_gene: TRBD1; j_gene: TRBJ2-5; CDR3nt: TGTGCCAGCAACCGTGGGGACAGGGAACAAGAGACCCAGTACTTC; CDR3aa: CASNRGDREQETQYF
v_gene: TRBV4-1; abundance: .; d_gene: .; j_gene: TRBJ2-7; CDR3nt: TGCGCCAGCAGCCAAGCCCCGGGGGAAGGCTACGAGCAGTACTTC; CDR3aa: CASSQAPGEGYEQYF
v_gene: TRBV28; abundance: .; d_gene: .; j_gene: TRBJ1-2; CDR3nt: TGTGCCAGCAGCGACCTACAGGAAATCTATGGCTACACCTTC; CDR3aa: CASSDLQEIYGYTF
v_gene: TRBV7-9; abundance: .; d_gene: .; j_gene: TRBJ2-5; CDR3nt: TGTGCCAGCAGCTTGGGGTCAGGGGAACAGAGCCAAGAGACCCAGTACTTC; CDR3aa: CASSLGSGEQSQETQYF
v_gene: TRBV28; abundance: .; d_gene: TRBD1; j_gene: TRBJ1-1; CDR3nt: TGTGCCAGCAGCAGACTCCGGGACAGGGGGCTGAACACTGAAGCTTTCTTT; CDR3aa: CASSRLRDRGLNTEAFF
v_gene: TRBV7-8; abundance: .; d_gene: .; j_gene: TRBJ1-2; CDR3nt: TGTGCCAGCAGCTCGGGGGGGACTGGCTACACCTTC; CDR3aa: CASSSGGTGYTF
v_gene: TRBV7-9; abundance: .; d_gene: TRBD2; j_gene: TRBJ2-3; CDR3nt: TGTGCCAGCAGCTTAATGGGACTAGCGGGAGAGAACACAGATACGCAGTATTTT; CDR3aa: CASSLMGLAGENTDTQYF
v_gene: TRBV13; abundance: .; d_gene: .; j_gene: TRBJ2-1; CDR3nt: TGTGCCAGCGAATCCAGGGTCTCCTACAATGAGCAGTTCTTC; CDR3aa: CASESRVSYNEQFF
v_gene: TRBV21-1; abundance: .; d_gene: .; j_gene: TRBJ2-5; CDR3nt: TGTGCCAGCAGCAACCGGGAGACCCAGTACTTC; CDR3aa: CASSNRETQYF
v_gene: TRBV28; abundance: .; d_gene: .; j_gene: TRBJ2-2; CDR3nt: TGTGCCAGCACCGCATTAGGGACTCAGAACACCGGGGAGCTGTTTTTT; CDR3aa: CASTALGTQNTGELFF
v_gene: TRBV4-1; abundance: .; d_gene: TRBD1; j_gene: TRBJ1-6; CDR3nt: TGCGCCAGCAGCCGTACAGGGGAGCAGAATTCACCCCTCCACTTT; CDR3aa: CASSRTGEQNSPLHF